These 10 T cell receptor beta chains share one sample of origin, sequenced in a study of monozygotic twins with inflammatory bowel disease. TCRdb reprocessed the 5' RACE reads and stores each CDR3 protein as one record, lacking DNA. The sample data list approximately 400,000 distinct CDR3 sequences. The sample taken for sequencing was blood. Receptor source: a human donor with ulcerative colitis or Crohn's disease, or a healthy co-twin of an affected twin (not recorded which).

The chain is built from TRBV7-2 and TRBJ2-3; the D call from TCRdb, TRBD1, cannot be confirmed without DNA. Germline V gene lookup returns CDR1 SGHTA and CDR2 FQGNSA. This CDR3 has 16 amino acids. The CDR3 sequence is CASSAPGRGVTDTQYF.

The rearrangement joins TRBV5-6 to TRBJ2-1; TCRdb's D call of TRBD1 is untestable without DNA. The germline gives CDR1 SGHDT, CDR2 YYEEEE. This CDR3 is built from 12 residues. The CDR3 loop is CASSPGVGEQFF.

The V gene is TRBV6-1, the J gene TRBJ1-5; TCRdb reports TRBD1, a call that lacks DNA to check it against. Germline V CDR1 and CDR2: MNHNS, SASEGT. CDR3 size: 15 residues. CDR3: CASSPSDRHNQPQHF.

The rearrangement links TRBV10-3 to TRBJ2-5; checking the TCRdb D call of TRBD2 is not possible without DNA. Germline V CDR1 and CDR2: ENHRY, SYGVKD. This CDR3 has 15 residues. This chain's CDR3 is CATGLAGGPTETQYF.

This rearrangement joins TRBV18 to TRBJ2-7. This CDR3 comprises 14 residues. The V gene's germline CDR1 is KGHSH and CDR2 LQKENI. The chain's CDR3 is CASSPPLSSYEQYF.

This chain's CDR3 is CASSSRDAGNTEAFF. The rearrangement links TRBV5-5 to TRBJ1-1; no DNA is available, so the TRBD1 call from TCRdb remains unchecked. Per germline, CDR1 SGHKS and CDR2 YYEKEE (reference sequence). The CDR3 extends over 15 amino acids.

The rearrangement links TRBV5-4 to TRBJ2-2. Germline V CDR1 and CDR2: SGHNT, YYREEE (reference sequence). The CDR3 is made up of 16 amino acids. The CDR3 is CASSLGQFANTGELFF.

CDR3 region: CSVRDLGITEAFF. The rearrangement uses TRBV29-1 and TRBJ1-1. The length of the CDR3 is 13 residues. Germline V CDR1 and CDR2: SQVTM, ANQGSEA.

The CDR3 sequence: CASSPFGLAGKGEQYF. The chain carries TRBV5-1 and TRBJ2-7; TCRdb returns TRBD2, unconfirmable since there is no DNA. The germline V gene encodes CDR1 SGHRS and CDR2 YFSETQ. This CDR3 is built from 16 residues. Together with reference TRBV5-1 and TRBJ2-7, the CDR3 gives the full variable domain: KAGVTQTPRYLIKTRGQQVTLSCSPISGHRSVSWYQQTPGQGLQFLFEYFSETQRNKGNFPGRFSGRQFSNSRSEMNVSTLELGDSALYLCASSPFGLAGKGEQYFGPGTRLTVT.

The chain has TRBV19 and TRBJ2-1; TCRdb's D gene call, TRBD2, goes unchecked for lack of DNA. Germline V gene data show CDR1 as LNHDA and CDR2 as SQIVND (reference sequence). This CDR3 comprises 14 residues. CDR3 residues: CASSIGPGAGEQFF.